Included here is one TCR beta chain sequence, with context. Its cognate antigen has yet to be identified. No base qualities exist here, and no much larger clone lies one base off it. This specimen comes from a study of T cell responses to AZD1222 COVID-19 vaccine (dated by TCRdb to the early 2020s). In terms of the full investigation: Because spike-specific TCR depth and breadth did not differ between the two schedules, AZD1222 recipients who got a second dose at roughly 4 weeks were pooled with those who got a second dose at roughly 12 weeks. Enrollment into the trials was organized by age into subgroups of 18-55, 56-69 and 70-plus years, and those subgroups contained roughly 150, 30 and 60 TCR-sequenced participants, respectively. A total of more than 230 trial participants underwent TCR sequencing, of whom approximately 200 had received two doses of AZD1222 and some 25 had received two doses of the MenACWY control vaccine. Here is what the overall study found, with its caveats: Conclusions about previously exposed vaccinees are limited because only six or seven AZD1222 recipients were SARS-CoV-2 seropositive at baseline. A significant rise in spike-specific TCR breadth and depth was observed after two AZD1222 doses relative to day 0 and relative to MenACWY recipients. No day 14 peak-response samples were available, so repertoires were characterized only after the peak T cell response. The 56-69-year group was small, and its depth increase did not reach significance, likely because of low power. Most participants were white British and females outnumbered males, and the authors suggested that clonal diversity may have been underestimated. Vaccine-associated CD4 TCRs spanned the whole spike protein, with dominant responses in regions 160-218 and 743-854. Epitopes outside the regions mutated in the B.1.351 and B.1.1.7 variants were reportedly recognized by nearly half of the unique spike-specific TCRs.

What this sample's time point label stands for: baseline before first vaccination. Vaccinee samples were obtained from the UK trials COV001 and COV002, which included a single-blind randomized controlled phase 2/3 trial of AZD1222 (ChAdOx1 nCoV-19) in healthy adults. For TCRbeta chain sequencing, PBMC samples were collected from trial participants at day 0 and at day 28 after the second dose. The CDR3 regions of human TCRbeta chains were analyzed by immunosequencing. The study's own analysis went as follows. Repertoire TCRs were checked for matches against a reference library of SARS-CoV-2-specific TCRs that had been generated using the MIRA antigen-specificity platform. Breadth was defined as the fraction of unique TCRs that were SARS-CoV-2-associated. Depth was defined as the fraction of total T cells that were SARS-CoV-2-associated. Each spike-specific TCR was assigned to its reactive spike region and to a CD4 or CD8 class using the MIRA data. Log10-transformed breadth and depth values were compared by one-way ANOVA with Sidak's multiple comparisons tests. The table comes from immuneACCESS by way of TCRdb, which keeps in-frame sequences with V and J called. Part of the clones is missing from these tables; in studies checked, under half for an unresolved V gene and the rest for unknown reasons. D and trimming were read from the DNA, whereas the V and J calls and clone size are those reported in that table. Here the sample has roughly 130,000 clones; 85% to 90% occur a single time. The top ten clonotypes cover 2.5% to 4% of the sample.

At the junction V is shortened by 4 bases and J by 7 bases; bases outside the gene matches: 10. From cysteine to phenylalanine, the CDR3 is 14 amino acids long. This entry keeps only the CDR3 DNA: 42 bases, framed from base 1. From the germline V gene, CDR1 is SGDLS and CDR2 is YYNGEE. Sequencing was performed on peripheral blood, taken on day 0 of AZD1222 vaccination. The chain is made from TRBV9 and TRBJ2-7, and 8 junction bases match TRBD1. This receptor was identified in an adult in good health. The CDR3 amino acid sequence is: CASSLWWQGAEQYF. The DNA sequence reads TGTGCCAGCAGCCTGTGGTGGCAGGGGGCAGAGCAGTACTTC.